The 12 T cell receptor beta chains given below trace back to one sample, sequenced in a study of T-cell reconstitution after alpha-beta-depleted transplantation in children. Using unique molecular identifiers, the investigators prepared the TCRbeta library. TCRdb re-called the PCR reads with MiXCR, one entry per CDR3 protein. This table has about 200,000 distinct CDR3 sequences, about 6.6% appearing once. The source was PBMCs, collected before TCRalphabeta/CD19-depleted stem cell transplant. The source is a boy aged 2 to 9 with acute lymphoblastic leukemia, due to receive a stem cell transplant.

In its sample, this clonotype was seen many times. The chain recombines TRBV12-3 or TRBV12-4 with TRBJ1-2; 7 bases align to TRBD1. This CDR3 region has 12 residues. Germline trimming cut 4 bases from V and 7 bases from J; bases unmatched to any gene: 3. The CDR3 coding sequence is TGTGCCAGCAGTTACAGGGGAGCTGGCTACACCTTC. It is translated as CASSYRGAGYTF.

To note about this clonotype: A read error may explain this, as a much larger clone is one base away. The rearrangement links TRBV12-3 or TRBV12-4 to TRBJ2-7; D is unclear. CDR3 size: 11 residues. The V and J ends lost 8 bases and 3 bases respectively, with 8 bases between them. CDR3 nucleotide sequence: TGTGCCAGCTCCAAGGGCTACGAGCAGTACTTC. This codes for CASSKGYEQYF.

The chain is built from TRBV28 and TRBJ2-7, with a weak D call TRBD2 (5 bases). Germline V lookup: CDR1 MDHEN, CDR2 SYDVKM. The CDR3 spans 12 residues. V dropped 10 bases and J dropped 2 bases, with 12 bases sitting between them. This CDR3 reads CAMGSGAYEQYF. The CDR3 bases are TGTGCCATGGGCTCCGGGGCCTACGAGCAGTACTTC. The full variable domain, its missing parts supplied by reference TRBV28 and TRBJ2-7, is DVKVTQSSRYLVKRTGEKVFLECVQDMDHENMFWYRQDPGLGLRLIYFSYDVKMKEKGDIPEGYSVSREKKERFSLILESASTNQTSMYLCAMGSGAYEQYFGPGTRLTVT.

The sample holds many counts of this clonotype. This sequence joins TRBV20-1 and TRBJ2-1; 13 bases map to TRBD2. This CDR3 spans 13 amino acids. CDR1 and CDR2 (germline): DFQATT, SNEGSKA (reference sequence). The J segment lost 9 bases and the V segment lost 3 bases, leaving 2 bases of the junction unmatched. The CDR3 bases are TGCAGTGCTAGTGGACTAGCGGGAGTTGAGCAGTTCTTC. This translates into CSASGLAGVEQFF.

This clonotype was seen a few times. The V call is TRBV28, the J call TRBJ2-3, with D possibly being TRBD2 (7 bases). V dropped 3 bases and J dropped 3 bases, with 13 bases sitting between them. The CDR3 length is 15 residues. CDR1 is MDHEN, CDR2 SYDVKM, per germline. CDR3 sequence (DNA): TGTGCCAGCAGTTTTGGGGGGGGCGGGACAGATACGCAGTATTTT. This translates into CASSFGGGGTDTQYF.

The table lists this clonotype with a few counts. The rearrangement joins TRBV11-2 to TRBJ1-1; no reliable D call. The V gene lost 3 bases and the J gene lost 5 bases, with 16 bases spanning the gap. The length of the CDR3 is 15 residues. Germline CDR1 is SGHAT and CDR2 is FQNNGV. The CDR3 is CASSFMRTPETEAFF. CDR3 nucleotide sequence: TGTGCCAGCAGCTTTATGAGGACTCCAGAAACTGAAGCTTTCTTT.

This clonotype has ten or more counts. This chain uses TRBV29-1 with TRBJ2-1, with D perhaps matching TRBD2 (6 bases). The V and J ends lost 3 bases and 5 bases respectively, with 11 bases between them. The CDR3 sequence is 13 residues long. Germline loops: CDR1 SQVTM, CDR2 ANQGSEA. The CDR3 protein is CSVEEGTHNEQFF. The CDR3 DNA sequence: TGCAGCGTTGAGGAGGGGACCCACAATGAGCAGTTCTTC.

This clonotype was found a few times. The chain combines TRBV9 with TRBJ2-2; tentatively, D is TRBD2 (5 bases). Trimming took off 3 bases at V and 7 bases at J, with 10 bases between the two ends. This CDR3 has 13 residues. Per germline, CDR1 SGDLS and CDR2 YYNGEE. CDR3 protein: CASSAGSVGELFF. The CDR3 DNA reads TGTGCCAGCAGCGCGGGAAGTGTCGGGGAGCTGTTTTTT.

This clonotype turned up a few times. The chain combines TRBV7-9 with TRBJ2-7, with 10 bases fitting TRBD1. Trimming removed 5 bases from V and 5 bases from J; junction bases left unmatched: 6. From germline, CDR1 is SEHNR and CDR2 FQNEAQ (reference sequence). The CDR3 consists of 14 residues. The CDR3 bases are TGTGCCAGCAGCCCAACCGACAGGGGGCACGAGCAGTACTTC. Its protein product is CASSPTDRGHEQYF.

This clonotype was observed a handful of times. Mismatch with germline at one junction end may stem from a read error. The V call is TRBV14, the J call TRBJ1-1; D gene uncertain. The CDR3 has 13 amino acids. Germline loops: CDR1 SGHDN, CDR2 FVKESK. The CDR3 region is CASTQHVDTEAFF. The CDR3 DNA reads as TGTGCCAGCACCCAACACGTGGACACTGAAGCTTTCTTT.

This clonotype was observed at least ten times. This rearrangement joins TRBV5-1 to TRBJ2-1; 7 bases are a match to TRBD2. Losses at the gene ends were 7 bases for V and 4 bases for J; bases not matched to a gene: 5. The CDR3 loop spans 13 amino acids. Looked up from germline, CDR1 is SGHRS and CDR2 is YFSETQ. The CDR3 here is CASGLGSYNEQFF. The CDR3 region has the DNA TGCGCCAGCGGACTAGGATCATACAATGAGCAGTTCTTC.

This clonotype was picked up a small number of times. The CDR3 nucleotides are TGTGCCAGCAGCTTCGACCTAAATGAGCAGTTCTTC. Its protein is CASSFDLNEQFF. V usage is TRBV7-9 and J usage is TRBJ2-1; D ambiguous. Germline V CDR1 and CDR2: SEHNR, FQNEAQ (reference sequence). This CDR3 has 12 residues. The V and J ends lost 3 bases and 7 bases respectively, with 7 bases between them.